This record concerns one T cell receptor beta chain sequence. What it recognizes is unknown. One base away lies a much larger clone, so this may be a sequencing read error. This entry comes from a study of T cell repertoires in cytomegalovirus infection. Study-wide context: Matching HLA type, along with CMV infection, was indicated by public TCR beta signatures. Findings and limits, study-wide: The ex vivo response showed dominance by HLA-C-restricted CMV-specific TCR beta clonotypes.

Per germline, CDR1 SGHAT and CDR2 FQNNGV. This CDR3 comprises 12 residues. Germline trimming cut 10 bases from V and 11 bases from J; bases unmatched to any gene: 10. TCRdb recomputed calls from the reads with MiXCR, one row per CDR3 protein. The table shows over 250,000 distinct CDR3 sequences, with about 26% occurring only once. This TCR derives from a human donor in good health (CMV status not recorded). Some clones in this sample may be carry-over from other donors' samples. The sequencing input was PBMCs. J is TRBJ2-1 and V is TRBV11-2, with 8 bases that match TRBD1. The CDR3 bases are TGTGCCATCCTGGCAGGGGGCGATAAGCAGTTCTTC. Translated, it gives CAILAGGDKQFF.